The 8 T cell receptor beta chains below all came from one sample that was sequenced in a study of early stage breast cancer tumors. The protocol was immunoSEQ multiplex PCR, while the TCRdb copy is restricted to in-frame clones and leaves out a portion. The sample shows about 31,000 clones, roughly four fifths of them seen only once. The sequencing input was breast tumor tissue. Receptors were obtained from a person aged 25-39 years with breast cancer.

The DNA of the CDR3 is TGTGCCAGCAGCCCCGCAGCGGAAGAATATTACAATGAGCAGTTCTTC. Amino acids: CASSPAAEEYYNEQFF. The chain carries TRBV7-9 and TRBJ2-1; D possibly corresponds to TRBD2 (5 bases). The V end lost 5 bases, the J end lost 4 bases, and 18 bases lay between the germline ends. Germline CDR1 is SEHNR and CDR2 is FQNEAQ (reference sequence). The CDR3 covers 16 residues.

The CDR3 DNA follows: TGTGCCAGCAGCTCCCCTAGCTCCTACGAGCAGTACTTC. Translating it yields CASSSPSSYEQYF. The J gene is TRBJ2-7, the V gene TRBV7-2; no clear D. CDR1 is SGHTA, CDR2 FQGNSA, per germline. The CDR3 runs to 13 residues. Trimming shortened V by 4 bases and J by 0 bases, and 7 bases separated the two germline ends.

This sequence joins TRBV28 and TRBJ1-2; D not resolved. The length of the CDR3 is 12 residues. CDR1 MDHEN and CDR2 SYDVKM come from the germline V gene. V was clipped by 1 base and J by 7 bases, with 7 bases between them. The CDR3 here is CASSLSGVGYTF. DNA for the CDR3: TGTGCCAGCAGTTTATCTGGGGTTGGCTACACCTTC.

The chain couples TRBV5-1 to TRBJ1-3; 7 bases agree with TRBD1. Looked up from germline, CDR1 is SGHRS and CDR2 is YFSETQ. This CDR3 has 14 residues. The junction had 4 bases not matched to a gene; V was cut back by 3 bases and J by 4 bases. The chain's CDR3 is CASSSGGGGNTIYF. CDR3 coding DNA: TGCGCCAGCAGCTCAGGGGGAGGAGGAAACACCATATATTTT. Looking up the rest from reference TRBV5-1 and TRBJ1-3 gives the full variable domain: KAGVTQTPRYLIKTRGQQVTLSCSPISGHRSVSWYQQTPGQGLQFLFEYFSETQRNKGNFPGRFSGRQFSNSRSEMNVSTLELGDSALYLCASSSGGGGNTIYFGEGSWLTVV.

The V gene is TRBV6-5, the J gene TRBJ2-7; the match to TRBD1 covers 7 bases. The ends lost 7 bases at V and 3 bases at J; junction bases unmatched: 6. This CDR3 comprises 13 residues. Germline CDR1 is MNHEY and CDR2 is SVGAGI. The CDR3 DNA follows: TGTGCCAGCAACTGGACAGGCTTCTACGAGCAGTACTTC. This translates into CASNWTGFYEQYF.

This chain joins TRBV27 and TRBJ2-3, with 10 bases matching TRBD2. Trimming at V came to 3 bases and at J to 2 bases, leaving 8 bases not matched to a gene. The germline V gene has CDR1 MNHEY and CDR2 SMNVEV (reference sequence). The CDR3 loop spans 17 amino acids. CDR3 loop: CASSLTLAGALTDTQYF. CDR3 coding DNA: TGTGCCAGCAGTTTGACGCTAGCGGGAGCCCTCACAGATACGCAGTATTTT.

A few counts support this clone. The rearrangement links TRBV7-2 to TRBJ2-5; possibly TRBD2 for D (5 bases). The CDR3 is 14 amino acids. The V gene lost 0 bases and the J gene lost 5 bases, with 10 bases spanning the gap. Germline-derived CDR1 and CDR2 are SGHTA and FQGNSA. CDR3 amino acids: CASSLALSAETQYF. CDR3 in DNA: TGTGCCAGCAGCTTAGCGCTTAGCGCGGAGACCCAGTACTTC.

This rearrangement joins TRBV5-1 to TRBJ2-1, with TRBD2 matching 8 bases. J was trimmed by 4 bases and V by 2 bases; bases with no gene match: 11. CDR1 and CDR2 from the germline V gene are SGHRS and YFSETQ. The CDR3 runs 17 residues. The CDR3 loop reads CASSFLGRAEVYNEQFF. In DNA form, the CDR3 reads TGCGCCAGCAGCTTCCTCGGGAGGGCCGAGGTTTACAATGAGCAGTTCTTC.